This TCR beta chain was observed in a study of blood T cell repertoires in COVID-19. Background on the study: Donors in the United States, Italy and Spain gave samples during acute or convalescent COVID-19. PBMCs, B-cell-depleted T cells, or T cells were the source of the cDNA or gDNA that made up the material.

Authors' data handling: Amplification of reference gene primers was used by the study to estimate nucleated cell counts. TCRdb's copy holds only in-frame clones and misses some; the assay was immunoSEQ multiplex PCR. V, J and clone size were drawn from that table, and D and trimming were deduced from the DNA. The profile covers around 150,000 clones, with 70% to 85% appearing a single time and roughly 9% taken by the ten largest. Germline lookup yields CDR1 SGHRS and CDR2 YFSETQ. After removal of 4 bases from V and 5 bases from J, the junction contained 9 bases not matched to a gene. This CDR3 has 15 residues. In this sample, this clone turned up a few times.

The chain recombines TRBV5-1 with TRBJ2-5; 9 bases are shared with TRBD1. The sequence derives from an elderly woman in a cohort sampled during active or convalescent COVID-19. The material sequenced was peripheral blood. This CDR3 is CASSHGTGYKETQYF. The CDR3 bases are TGCGCCAGCAGCCACGGGACAGGGTATAAGGAGACCCAGTACTTC.